A selection of T cell receptor beta chains follows, all from one sample in a study of cytotoxic CD8 clonotypes in ibrutinib-treated CLL. Libraries were prepared by immunoSEQ multiplex PCR; TCRdb keeps only in-frame clonotypes and omits some of them. This table has tens of thousands of clones, approximately 90% appearing once. Specimen: PBMCs, collected after 12 months of ibrutinib treatment. The receptors come from a human donor with chronic lymphocytic leukemia. Each CDR3 is given with its conserved first and last residue. A D gene is named only where the DNA matches it firmly. Where a row states a size, it is once, few, many or the class of an expanded clone; other rows omit it.

v_call	d_call	clone_size	j_call	cdr3_nt	cdr3_aa
TRBV9	.	.	TRBJ2-7	TGTGCCAGCAGCGTAGTTCCGGGCACCACCTACGAGCAGTACTTC	CASSVVPGTTYEQYF
TRBV6-1	.	.	TRBJ2-3	TGTGCCAGCCGAAGGACGTTAGATACGCAGTATTTT	CASRRTLDTQYF
TRBV7-9	TRBD1	.	TRBJ1-6	TGTGCCAGCAGCCAAGGACAGGGGTTCTATAATTCACCCCTCCACTTT	CASSQGQGFYNSPLHF
TRBV7-2	.	.	TRBJ2-3	TGTGCCAGCAGCTTTAACTACCAAAGCACAGATACGCAGTATTTT	CASSFNYQSTDTQYF
TRBV19	.	.	TRBJ2-3	TGTGCCAGTAGTATTGTGATGAGCAGCACAGATACGCAGTATTTT	CASSIVMSSTDTQYF
TRBV28	TRBD1	.	TRBJ2-3	TGTGCCAGCAGTCAAAGACAGGGAGGCACAGATACGCAGTATTTT	CASSQRQGGTDTQYF
TRBV19	.	.	TRBJ1-3	TGTGCCAGTAGTATAGAAGGGCGAACCGATGGAAACACCATATATTTT	CASSIEGRTDGNTIYF
TRBV4-1	.	.	TRBJ1-5	TGCGCCAGCAGCCAAGATTTTGACAGGATCAATCAGCCCCAGCATTTT	CASSQDFDRINQPQHF
TRBV7-9	.	.	TRBJ2-1	TGTGCCAGCGGACCGACGAGCTCCTACAATGAGCAGTTCTTC	CASGPTSSYNEQFF
TRBV10-1	.	.	TRBJ1-5	TGCGCCAGCAGTGAAATGGACTACGGCAATCAGCCCCAGCATTTT	CASSEMDYGNQPQHF
TRBV6-5	TRBD1	.	TRBJ2-7	TGTGCCAGCAGACCGGGACAGGGAATATACGAGCAGTACTTC	CASRPGQGIYEQYF
TRBV19	.	few	TRBJ1-1	TGTGCCAGTAGGGTCGACTCTGAAGCTTTCTTT	CASRVDSEAFF
TRBV7-9	TRBD2	.	TRBJ2-3	TGTGCCAGCAGTTTAGCGGGAGCGCGTACAGATACGCAGTATTTT	CASSLAGARTDTQYF
TRBV4-1	.	once	TRBJ1-4	TGCGCCAGCAGCCAAGGGAGGGGGGGAACTAATGAAAAACTGTTTTTT	CASSQGRGGTNEKLFF
TRBV9	.	once	TRBJ2-3	TGTGCCAGCAGCGTAGGGCTAGCGGGTAGGGGGCCAGATACGCAGTATTTT	CASSVGLAGRGPDTQYF
TRBV28	TRBD2	.	TRBJ2-3	TGTGCCAGCAGCGAAACTAGCGGGAGCACAGATACGCAGTATTTT	CASSETSGSTDTQYF
TRBV6-5	TRBD1	.	TRBJ2-7	TGTGCCAGCAGTTACTCGGGACAGGGGGCCTACGAGCAGTACTTC	CASSYSGQGAYEQYF
TRBV28	TRBD2	.	TRBJ2-5	TGTGCCAGCAGTAGCTGGGACCCTTCGCGGGAGGACCAAGAGACCCAGTACTTC	CASSSWDPSREDQETQYF
TRBV30	TRBD1	few	TRBJ1-5	TGTGCCTGGAGTGTACTTGGGACAGGGCATCAGCCCCAGCATTTT	CAWSVLGTGHQPQHF
TRBV11-3	TRBD1	.	TRBJ1-5	TGTGCCAGCAGCTTTCGGGACAGGGCATATTATAGCAATCAGCCCCAGCATTTT	CASSFRDRAYYSNQPQHF
TRBV28	.	.	TRBJ2-7	TGTGCCAGCAGTTCCCCCCAGGCAGAGCAGTACTTC	CASSSPQAEQYF
TRBV30	.	.	TRBJ2-3	TGTGCCTGGAGTGTTGGCACAGATACGCAGTATTTT	CAWSVGTDTQYF
TRBV7-6	TRBD1	.	TRBJ2-2	TGTGCCAGCAGCGCCCCCGGGACAGGGATCGCCGGGGAGCTGTTTTTT	CASSAPGTGIAGELFF
TRBV6-5	.	once	TRBJ1-1	TGTGCCATCAACATTGTAGGAATTAACACTGAAGCTTTCTTT	CAINIVGINTEAFF
TRBV5-1	TRBD2	.	TRBJ2-2	TGCGCCAGCAGCCTTAGCGGGAACCCCGGGGAGCTGTTTTTT	CASSLSGNPGELFF
TRBV14	.	.	TRBJ2-5	TGTGCCAGCAGCCAAGGCCAGTCTCTGGAGACCCAGTACTTC	CASSQGQSLETQYF
TRBV7-6	.	.	TRBJ2-1	TGTGCCAGCAGCCGACTAGTAAATGAGCAGTTCTTC	CASSRLVNEQFF
TRBV18	.	.	TRBJ2-2	TGTGCCAGCTCACCACCCGCCGGGAACACCGGGGAGCTGTTTTTT	CASSPPAGNTGELFF
TRBV19	TRBD2	.	TRBJ2-7	TGTGCCAGTAGTATAGATAGCGGGAGAGATCTCGAGCAGTACTTC	CASSIDSGRDLEQYF
TRBV7-9	.	.	TRBJ2-5	TGTGCCAGCAGCCTACAACTAGATCCCCAGTACTTC	CASSLQLDPQYF
TRBV18	.	.	TRBJ2-1	TGTGCCAGCTCACCACAGAGGAATTCAGGGAACTACAATGAGCAGTTCTTC	CASSPQRNSGNYNEQFF
TRBV5-4	TRBD2	.	TRBJ2-7	TGTGCCAGCAGCGAGACTAGCGGGAGTCGCGAGCAGTACTTC	CASSETSGSREQYF
TRBV2	.	.	TRBJ2-1	TGTGCCAGCAGTGCACTGGGACGGGGGTCGGGGTCCTACAATGAGCAGTTCTTC	CASSALGRGSGSYNEQFF
TRBV5-1	TRBD1	.	TRBJ1-1	TGCGCCAGCAGCGGGAGGGACAGGGGGACTGAAGCTTTCTTT	CASSGRDRGTEAFF
TRBV10-3	TRBD1	once	TRBJ2-1	TGTGCCACCGAGACAGGGACACAGGATGAGCAGTTCTTC	CATETGTQDEQFF
TRBV19	.	.	TRBJ2-1	TGTGCCAGTAGTGGCGCGGGCTACAATGAGCAGTTCTTC	CASSGAGYNEQFF
TRBV30	.	.	TRBJ2-7	TGTGCCTCAAGGGACCAGTGGGGCGAGCAGTACTTC	CASRDQWGEQYF
TRBV14	.	.	TRBJ2-2	TGTGCCAGCAGCCCAGGTCGTCGCGAGGCTTCGAACACCGGGGAGCTGTTTTTT	CASSPGRREASNTGELFF
TRBV6-6	.	.	TRBJ2-5	TGTGCCAGCAGTTACGGCGGTGGGGAGACCCAGTACTTC	CASSYGGGETQYF
TRBV11-3	.	.	TRBJ2-7	TGTGCCAGCAGCTTTCGTGGGAGTCAGTACGAGCAGTACTTC	CASSFRGSQYEQYF
TRBV28	.	.	TRBJ1-1	TGTGCCAGCAGTTTAAGAGGGGGGGAAGCTTTCTTT	CASSLRGGEAFF
TRBV4-1	.	.	TRBJ1-3	TGCGCCAGCAGCCTTACCGAGGGTGCCGGAAACACCATATATTTT	CASSLTEGAGNTIYF
TRBV28	.	.	TRBJ1-2	TGTGCCAGCAGTTTATTAAGACCTAACTATGGCTACACCTTC	CASSLLRPNYGYTF
TRBV4-1	TRBD1	.	TRBJ1-5	TGCGCCAGCAGCCAACCCTCAGGGGGGGGCAATCAGCCCCAGCATTTT	CASSQPSGGGNQPQHF
TRBV6-5	TRBD1	once	TRBJ1-2	TGTGCCAGCAGTTACTTCGACAGGGGGCCAACCACTGGCTACACCTTC	CASSYFDRGPTTGYTF
TRBV15	TRBD1	.	TRBJ1-3	TGTGCCACCAGCAGAGGGCCGGGACAGTCGTCGACGGGGCCTGGAAACACCATATATTTT	CATSRGPGQSSTGPGNTIYF
TRBV6-6	TRBD1	few	TRBJ1-2	TGTGCCAGCAGTCCGACAGGGGAGTATGGCTACACCTTC	CASSPTGEYGYTF
TRBV15	TRBD2	.	TRBJ2-5	TGTGCCACCAGCTTCCCAGGACTAGCGGGAAGAGAGACCCAGTACTTC	CATSFPGLAGRETQYF
TRBV6-5	.	once	TRBJ1-2	TGTGCCAGCAGTTACGGGGACCTTCGTGGCTACACCTTC	CASSYGDLRGYTF
TRBV6-5	TRBD1	.	TRBJ2-3	TGTGCCAGCAGTTACTCCGGGACAGGTGGCACAGATACGCAGTATTTT	CASSYSGTGGTDTQYF
TRBV15	TRBD2	.	TRBJ2-2	TGTGCCACCACCAAGTTTCCGTTGTCCCTAGCGGTGAACACCGGGGAGCTGTTTTTT	CATTKFPLSLAVNTGELFF
TRBV5-1	.	.	TRBJ1-2	TGCGCCAGCAGCCCCGAGGGAGGGCTGCCCTATGGCTACACCTTC	CASSPEGGLPYGYTF
TRBV7-6	.	.	TRBJ1-3	TGTGCCAGCAGCTCCGGATGGGTCAGGGGTGCTGAGGGAAACACCATATATTTT	CASSSGWVRGAEGNTIYF
TRBV19	TRBD2	.	TRBJ2-5	TGTGCCAGTGGGTCCTCGAGGCGAAGCGGGAGTGAGACCCAGTACTTC	CASGSSRRSGSETQYF